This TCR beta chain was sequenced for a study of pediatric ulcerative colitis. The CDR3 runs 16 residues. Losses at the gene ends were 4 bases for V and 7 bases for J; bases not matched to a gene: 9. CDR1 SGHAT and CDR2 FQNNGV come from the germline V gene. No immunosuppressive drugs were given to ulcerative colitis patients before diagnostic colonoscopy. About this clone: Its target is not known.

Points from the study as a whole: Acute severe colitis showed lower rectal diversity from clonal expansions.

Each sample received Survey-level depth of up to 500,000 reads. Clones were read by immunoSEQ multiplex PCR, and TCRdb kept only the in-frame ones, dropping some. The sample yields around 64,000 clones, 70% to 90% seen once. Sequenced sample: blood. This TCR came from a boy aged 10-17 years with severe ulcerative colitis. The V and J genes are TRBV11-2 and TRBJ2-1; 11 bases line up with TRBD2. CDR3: CASSSHPLAGGNEQFF. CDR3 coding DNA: TGTGCCAGCAGCTCCCACCCCTTAGCGGGAGGGAATGAGCAGTTCTTC. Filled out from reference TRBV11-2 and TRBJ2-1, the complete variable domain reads EAGVAQSPRYKIIEKRQSVAFWCNPISGHATLYWYQQILGQGPKLLIQFQNNGVVDDSQLPKDRFSAERLKGVDSTLKIQPAKLEDSAVYLCASSSHPLAGGNEQFFGPGTRLTVL.